This T cell receptor (beta chain) was recovered during a study of blood T cell repertoires in COVID-19. Study-level background: Material from acute and convalescent COVID-19 was sourced from the United States, Italy and Spain. T cells, B-cell-depleted T cells, or PBMCs supplied cDNA or gDNA.

This clone was found a few times. Source study methods: Counts of nucleated cells, estimated from reference gene primer amplification, were obtained. Repertoires were generated with immunoSEQ multiplex PCR, while TCRdb's copy carries only in-frame clones and drops some. The DNA gave D and trimming, while V, J and clone size come from that table. The sample contains 110,000 or so clones, roughly 84% of which appear only once. This clonotype was sampled from a woman in her seventies who had recovered from COVID-19. The sequencing input was peripheral blood.

The CDR3 DNA follows: TGTGCCAGCAGCTTAAGCCCCGCGGGGTACAATGAGCAGTTCTTC. Translation: CASSLSPAGYNEQFF. The genes are TRBV7-3 and TRBJ2-1; TRBD2 might be the D (6 bases). Trimming took off 1 base at V and 4 bases at J, with 11 bases between the two ends. The germline V gene encodes CDR1 SGHTA and CDR2 FQGTGA. The CDR3 covers 15 residues.